This T cell receptor beta chain stems from a study of OX40 agonist ivuxolimab in advanced cancers. Regarding the research as a whole: The costimulatory receptor OX40 (CD134) was targeted by ivuxolimab, a fully human IgG2 agonistic monoclonal antibody. Intravenous ivuxolimab was administered to patients every 2 weeks at six dose levels: 0.01, 0.1, 0.3, 1.5, 3 and 10 mg/kg. Of the roughly 53 patients in dose escalation, about 20 had hepatocellular carcinoma, roughly 15 had melanoma, 9 had renal cell carcinoma and 9 had head and neck cancer. In the dose-escalation cohort, nearly 85% of patients were male, and the mean age was 60 years with a range of 23 to 79. Patients were allowed to have had prior anti-PD-1, anti-PD-L1 or anti-CTLA-4 therapy, and approximately 43% of the dose-escalation patients had previously received checkpoint inhibitors. Partial responses were achieved by three dose-escalation patients, of whom one had hepatocellular carcinoma and two had cutaneous melanoma. The purpose of peripheral TCRbeta sequencing was to test whether ivuxolimab changed TCR sequence diversity and led to clonal T-cell expansion. The paper describes the monotherapy dose-escalation part (N ≈ 50 patients) of the phase I trial of ivuxolimab.

Here is what the overall study found, with its caveats: Low levels of normalized T-cell clonal expansion were also shown by some nonresponding patients. On average, CD8+ T cells showed more expanded clones than CD4+ T cells after ivuxolimab. Which antigens the clonally expanded peripheral T cells were specific for was not determined. At doses from 0.1 to 3.0 mg/kg, clonal expansion was seen in both CD4+ and CD8+ blood T cells between baseline and week 6. In the 0.1-3.0 mg/kg groups, partial responders were among the patients with the lowest normalized peripheral clonal expansion, particularly in CD8+ T cells.

The trial excluded patients who had a history of autoimmune disease or who were on systemic immunosuppression. Peripheral blood for TCR sequencing was collected from all dose cohorts at baseline, on cycle 4 day 1, and on cycle 7 day 1. Samples came from an open-label, multicenter, first-in-human phase I dose-escalation trial of ivuxolimab. Adults with locally advanced or metastatic melanoma, renal cell carcinoma, hepatocellular carcinoma or head and neck squamous cell carcinoma were enrolled in the trial. Before TCR sequencing, CD4+ T cells and CD8+ T cells were sorted from peripheral blood as separate populations. Worth noting for this clone: No antigen is known for it. Base qualities are missing; no much larger clone stands one base away.

For sequencing of the TCRbeta CDR3 region, genomic DNA was extracted from the sorted cells. The immunoSEQ Assay was used for sequencing of TCRbeta CDR3 regions. TCRdb retrieved this table from immuneACCESS and kept in-frame rearrangements only. Not all clones are present; in checked studies, unresolved V genes account for under half, and no reason is known for the remainder. The table for this sample lists tens of thousands of clones; approximately 81% of them were counted only once. The ten largest account for around 13% of the sample. Inclusive of the bounding cysteine and phenylalanine, the CDR3 is 12 residues long. Only the CDR3 DNA is retained, 36 bases long and in frame from the first base. V loses 0 bases, J loses 6 bases, and the germline ends lie 3 bases apart. From the germline V gene, CDR1 is SGDLS and CDR2 is YYNGEE.

The chain is assembled from TRBV9 and TRBJ2-2; no D gene can be assigned with confidence. The material sequenced was CD4+ or CD8+ T cells sorted from blood, taken in a trial of the OX40 agonist ivuxolimab. The origin of this receptor is an adult with an advanced solid tumor such as melanoma, head and neck, liver or kidney cancer. The CDR3 protein is CASSVVPGELFF. The nucleotide sequence reads TGTGCCAGCAGCGTAGTTCCCGGGGAGCTGTTTTTT.